This is a list of T cell receptor beta chains from one sample in a study of metastatic and nonmetastatic thyroid tumors. TCRdb called clones again from the PCR reads with MiXCR. This sample has tens of thousands of clones, with roughly 13% found just once. The sequenced material came from blood. These receptors came from a female donor with papillary thyroid cancer or a benign thyroid nodule (not recorded which). Some clones in this sample may be carry-over from other donors' samples. CDR3s include the opening cysteine and the closing phenylalanine or tryptophan. A D gene is named only where the DNA matches it firmly. Size is omitted from some rows. Given values are once, few, many or a class for expanded clones.

>TRBV20-1|-|TRBJ1-1|once
CSARDRGAGGSIAEAFF
TGCAGTGCTAGAGATCGAGGGGCGGGGGGTTCAATCGCTGAAGCTTTCTTT
>TRBV7-2|-|TRBJ1-1|many
CASIRTGEWNTEAFF
TGTGCCAGCATCCGAACCGGGGAATGGAACACTGAAGCTTTCTTT
>TRBV5-6|-|TRBJ1-2|many
CASSLGDSYGYTF
TGTGCCAGCAGCTTGGGAGACAGCTATGGCTACACCTTC
>TRBV20-1|TRBD2|TRBJ2-1|-
CSASTSGRVYEQFF
TGCAGTGCTAGTACCAGCGGGAGGGTCTATGAGCAGTTCTTC
>TRBV2|-|TRBJ1-5|many
CASREQSNQPQHF
TGTGCCAGTAGGGAACAGTCGAATCAGCCCCAGCATTTT
>TRBV20-1|-|TRBJ2-7|-
CSAPTTGHSYEQYF
TGCAGTGCTCCCACGACAGGTCACTCCTACGAGCAGTACTTC
>TRBV5-6|-|TRBJ1-2|many
CASSRPGGYGYTF
TGTGCCAGCAGCCGGCCCGGGGGGTATGGCTACACCTTC
>TRBV28|-|TRBJ2-2|many
CASSQWGAGELFF
TGTGCCAGCAGTCAGTGGGGGGCCGGGGAGCTGTTTTTT
>TRBV28|-|TRBJ1-2|few
CASSLSEDGYTF
TGTGCCAGCAGTTTAAGTGAGGATGGCTACACCTTC
>TRBV11-1|TRBD1|TRBJ2-1|many
CASSYQTGTGQFF
TGTGCCAGCAGCTATCAGACCGGGACAGGGCAGTTCTTC
>TRBV11-1|-|TRBJ2-7|-
CSSIQGGVSYEQYF
TGTTCCAGCATCCAAGGGGGTGTTTCCTACGAGCAGTACTTC
>TRBV24-1|TRBD2|TRBJ2-3|many
CATSVASGLTDTQYF
TGTGCCACCAGTGTGGCTAGCGGGCTGACGGATACGCAGTATTTT
>TRBV20-1|-|TRBJ1-4|many
CSAPMIQGHATNEKLFF
TGCAGTGCCCCGATGATCCAGGGACACGCAACTAATGAAAAACTGTTTTTT
>TRBV19|TRBD2|TRBJ2-5|many
CASSIRSGVYQETQYF
TGTGCCAGTAGTATACGGAGCGGGGTTTACCAAGAGACCCAGTACTTC
>TRBV7-2|TRBD1|TRBJ2-1|many
CASSLIEGANEQFF
TGTGCCAGCAGCTTGATAGAGGGGGCCAATGAGCAGTTCTTC
>TRBV6-1|-|TRBJ2-1|many
CASRRSRELGWEQFF
TGTGCCAGCAGAAGGAGTCGGGAGTTAGGCTGGGAGCAGTTCTTC
>TRBV13|TRBD1|TRBJ2-7|many
CASSFPGTGRNEQYF
TGTGCCAGCAGCTTCCCTGGGACAGGGAGAAACGAGCAGTACTTC
>TRBV10-3|-|TRBJ2-7|-
CAIIALGSVYEQYF
TGTGCCATCATTGCCCTAGGGTCCGTCTACGAGCAGTACTTC
>TRBV28|-|TRBJ1-5|many
CASSLRRGTDQPQHF
TGTGCCAGCAGTTTGAGGAGGGGCACCGATCAGCCCCAGCATTTT
>TRBV4-2|-|TRBJ1-2|many
CASSQDMDGNYGYTF
TGTGCCAGCAGCCAGGACATGGACGGTAACTATGGCTACACCTTC
>TRBV20-1|-|TRBJ2-7|many
CSASGTAPPYEQYF
TGCAGTGCTAGCGGGACGGCCCCTCCCTACGAGCAGTACTTC
>TRBV7-9|TRBD2|TRBJ2-4|many
CASSLGLANIQYF
TGTGCCAGCAGCTTAGGACTAGCAAACATTCAGTACTTC
>TRBV6-4|-|TRBJ1-1|few
CASSAAAGNPEAFF
TGTGCCAGTAGTGCCGCGGCGGGGAACCCTGAAGCTTTCTTT
>TRBV11-2|-|TRBJ1-2|-
CASSVRGGFPNYGYTF
TGTGCCAGCAGCGTACGTGGGGGGTTCCCAAACTATGGCTACACCTTC
>TRBV27|-|TRBJ1-2|many
CASSSRGTHGCTF
TGTGCCAGCAGTTCACGCGGGACCCATGGCTGCACCTTC
>TRBV11-3|-|TRBJ1-1|many
CASSQGQNTEAFF
TGTGCCAGCAGTCAGGGACAGAACACTGAAGCTTTCTTT
>TRBV11-2|TRBD2|TRBJ2-3|many
CASSSQLAGADTQYF
TGTGCCAGCAGCTCGCAACTAGCGGGAGCAGATACGCAGTATTTT
>TRBV28|-|TRBJ1-2|many
CASSPTDWYGYTF
TGTGCCAGCAGCCCTACGGACTGGTATGGCTACACCTTC
>TRBV25-1|TRBD1|TRBJ2-7|many
CASSESGQAYEQYF
TGTGCCAGCAGTGAATCGGGACAGGCCTACGAGCAGTACTTC
>TRBV5-5|-|TRBJ1-5|many
CASSLAGGNQPQHF
TGTGCCAGCAGCTTGGCAGGGGGCAATCAGCCCCAGCATTTT
>TRBV4-2|-|TRBJ2-7|many
CASSQGGPAGISYEQYF
TGTGCCAGCAGCCAAGGAGGCCCAGCGGGCATCTCCTACGAGCAGTACTTC
>TRBV5-4|-|TRBJ1-5|-
CASSLGGGSNQPQHF
TGTGCCAGCAGCTTGGGTGGGGGTAGCAATCAGCCCCAGCATTTT
>TRBV20-1|-|TRBJ1-1|many
CRSDRNTEAFF
TGCAGGTCGGACAGGAACACTGAAGCTTTCTTT
>TRBV10-3|TRBD1|TRBJ2-7|many
CAISGGQVNSYEQYF
TGTGCCATCAGTGGGGGACAGGTTAACTCCTACGAGCAGTACTTC
>TRBV7-2|-|TRBJ1-1|many
CASSLASGVNTEAFF
TGTGCCAGCAGCTTAGCGTCAGGGGTGAACACTGAAGCTTTCTTT
>TRBV7-9|TRBD2|TRBJ2-5|many
CASSTTQTSGYQETQYF
TGTGCCAGCAGCACAACCCAAACTAGCGGATACCAAGAGACCCAGTACTTC
>TRBV9|-|TRBJ2-6|many
CASSVEGTRANVLTF
TGTGCCAGCAGCGTAGAAGGGACCAGGGCCAACGTCCTGACTTTC
>TRBV5-5|-|TRBJ1-6|many
CASSLDLSSYNSPLHF
TGTGCCAGCAGCTTGGACCTTAGCTCCTATAATTCACCCCTCCACTTT